The 15 T cell receptor beta chains in this list originate from one sample, sequenced in a study of T-cell reconstitution after alpha-beta-depleted transplantation in children. The library targeted TCRbeta and was prepared with unique molecular identifiers. MiXCR, run by TCRdb on the PCR reads, gives a single entry per CDR3 protein. The table includes some 120,000 distinct CDR3 sequences, about 9.4% detected once. Specimen: PBMCs, collected before TCRalphabeta/CD19-depleted stem cell transplant. These receptors were obtained from a boy aged 2 to 10 with acute lymphoblastic leukemia, due to receive a stem cell transplant.

The genes are TRBV28 and TRBJ2-2, with a possible D match to TRBD1 (6 bases). Germline CDR1 and CDR2: MDHEN and SYDVKM. The CDR3 is made up of 13 amino acids. V was clipped by 6 bases and J by 1 base, with 6 bases between them. The CDR3 DNA follows: TGTGCCAGCAGGACAGGGAACACCGGGGAGCTGTTTTTT. Translated, it gives CASRTGNTGELFF.

This clonotype was detected a few times. The chain has TRBV7-9 and TRBJ1-4; perhaps TRBD1 as D (5 bases). Germline lookup yields CDR1 SEHNR and CDR2 FQNEAQ (reference sequence). The CDR3 extends over 14 amino acids. Trimming shortened V by 6 bases and J by 1 base, and 9 bases separated the two germline ends. CDR3 sequence (DNA): TGTGCCAGCAGTTCAGGGCTAACTAATGAAAAACTGTTTTTT. Protein sequence: CASSSGLTNEKLFF. Complete variable domain (other parts from reference TRBV7-9 and TRBJ1-4): DTGVSQNPRHKITKRGQNVTFRCDPISEHNRLYWYRQTLGQGPEFLTYFQNEAQLEKSRLLSDRFSAERPKGSFSTLEIQRTEQGDSAMYLCASSSGLTNEKLFFGSGTQLSVL.

Only a few counts were recorded for this clonotype. This CDR3 reads CASSLALGPYGYTF. The CDR3 DNA is TGCGCCAGCAGCTTGGCGTTGGGACCCTATGGCTACACCTTC. The V gene is TRBV5-1, the J gene TRBJ1-2; TRBD1 is a possible D gene (5 bases). Germline V gives CDR1 SGHRS, CDR2 YFSETQ. The CDR3 spans 14 residues. V lost 0 bases and J lost 4, with 10 bases in between.

This clonotype was seen a few times. The rearrangement joins TRBV12-3 or TRBV12-4 to TRBJ2-1; D may be TRBD2 (6 bases). The CDR3 extends over 12 amino acids. V lost 6 bases to trimming and J lost 15 bases, with 18 bases between them. Here the CDR3 DNA reads TGTGCCAGCAGCGGACTATTTTCACGTTTGTTCTTC. Encoded protein: CASSGLFSRLFF.

This clonotype was observed at least ten times. The chain uses TRBV4-1 and TRBJ2-2; D is perhaps TRBD1 or TRBD2 (5 bases each). This CDR3 has 17 amino acids. Looked up from germline, CDR1 is MGHRA and CDR2 is YSYEKL. V lost 5 bases to trimming and J lost 4 bases, with 20 bases between them. CDR3 in amino acids: CASSVIRASRATGELFF. In nucleotides, the CDR3 is TGCGCCAGCAGCGTCATTAGGGCTAGCAGGGCCACCGGGGAGCTGTTTTTT.

The DNA of the CDR3 is TGCAGCGTTGTACTGACAGCAACTGAAGCTTTCTTT. Translating it yields CSVVLTATEAFF. The chain joins TRBV29-1 to TRBJ1-1, with D perhaps TRBD1 (5 bases). The V end was cut by 4 bases, the J end by 5 bases, with 11 bases between. From germline, CDR1 is SQVTM and CDR2 ANQGSEA. The CDR3 spans 12 residues. The complete variable domain, with remaining parts taken from reference TRBV29-1 and TRBJ1-1, reads SAVISQKPSRDICQRGTSLTIQCQVDSQVTMMFWYRQQPGQSLTLIATANQGSEATYESGFVIDKFPISRPNLTFSTLTVSNMSPEDSSIYLCSVVLTATEAFFGQGTRLTVV.

This clonotype has more than one count but fewer than ten. The chain links TRBV6-1 to TRBJ1-2; 10 positions agree with TRBD1. With V trimmed by 6 bases and J by 2 bases, 9 bases remained unmatched. The CDR3 spans 16 residues. CDR1 is MNHNS and CDR2 is SASEGT in the germline V gene. The CDR3 coding sequence is TGTGCCAGCAGGAGGGACAGGGGTCTAAGGAACTATGGCTACACCTTC. It translates to CASRRDRGLRNYGYTF.

The sample holds a few counts of this clonotype. This chain uses TRBV18 with TRBJ2-5, with a tentative D call TRBD2 (6 bases). CDR3 length: 12 residues. From germline, CDR1 is KGHSH and CDR2 LQKENI. Trimming stripped 7 bases from V and 3 bases from J, with 9 bases between. CDR3 loop: CASFRGKETQYF. In DNA form, the CDR3 reads TGTGCCAGCTTCCGGGGGAAAGAGACCCAGTACTTC.

The chain combines TRBV4-2 with TRBJ2-3; 11 bases align to TRBD2. This CDR3 is built from 19 residues. Losses at the gene ends were 0 bases for V and 6 bases for J; bases not matched to a gene: 14. The V gene's germline CDR1 is LGHNA and CDR2 YNFKEQ. The CDR3, as DNA: TGTGCCAGCAGCCAAGATCTGGGAGGTAGCGGGAGGGCCATGGATACGCAGTATTTT. Translating gives CASSQDLGGSGRAMDTQYF.

Comments on this clonotype: A much larger clone is a single base away; this may be a read error. This chain joins TRBV11-2 and TRBJ2-1; D tentatively fits TRBD1 or TRBD2 (5 bases each). The CDR3 is 13 amino acids. In germline, CDR1 is SGHAT, CDR2 FQNNGV. The chain's CDR3 is CAGSFTRGGEQFF. The CDR3 region has the DNA TGTGCCGGCAGCTTTACCCGGGGCGGTGAGCAGTTCTTC. The variable domain in full, completed from reference TRBV11-2 and TRBJ2-1, reads EAGVAQSPRYKIIEKRQSVAFWCNPISGHATLYWYQQILGQGPKLLIQFQNNGVVDDSQLPKDRFSAERLKGVDSTLKIQPAKLEDSAVYLCAGSFTRGGEQFFGPGTRLTVL.

This clonotype has just a few counts. This chain connects TRBV19 to TRBJ1-2, with D possibly matching TRBD1 (5 bases). This CDR3 spans 13 amino acids. Trimming cost V 7 bases and J 2 bases, with 11 bases left between them. Germline V gene sequence: CDR1 LNHDA, CDR2 SQIVND (reference sequence). As DNA, the CDR3 is TGTGCCAGTAACATCCGGGACAACTATGGCTACACCTTC. Protein: CASNIRDNYGYTF. The full variable domain, completed using reference TRBV19 and TRBJ1-2, is DGGITQSPKYLFRKEGQNVTLSCEQNLNHDAMYWYRQDPGQGLRLIYYSQIVNDFQKGDIAEGYSVSREKKESFPLTVTSAQKNPTAFYLCASNIRDNYGYTFGSGTRLTVV.

In this sample, this clonotype turned up a few times. This rearrangement joins TRBV2 to TRBJ2-7, with a possible D match to TRBD1 (6 bases). CDR1 is SNHLY and CDR2 is FYNNEI in the germline V gene. This CDR3 comprises 13 residues. V was clipped by 7 bases and J by 9 bases, with 19 bases between them. CDR3 sequence (DNA): TGTGCCAGCAAGGACACCCAGCTACAGGGGCAGTACTTC. It yields the protein CASKDTQLQGQYF.

The table lists this clonotype with many counts. This chain joins TRBV12-3 or TRBV12-4 and TRBJ2-1, with D possibly TRBD2 on 5 matching bases. Trimming took off 5 bases at V and 15 bases at J, with 17 bases between the two ends. The CDR3 length is 12 residues. CDR3 region: CASSPSLARGFF. CDR3 nucleotide sequence: TGTGCCAGCAGTCCCTCTTTAGCGAGAGGGTTCTTC.

V usage is TRBV7-2 and J usage is TRBJ2-1; 7 bases fit TRBD1. Germline loops: CDR1 SGHTA, CDR2 FQGNSA. V gave up 6 bases and J gave up 7 bases; unmatched junction bases: 12. This CDR3 spans 15 amino acids. The DNA of the CDR3 is TGTGCCAGCAGTCCTAGTCAGACAGGGAAGAATGAGCAGTTCTTC. Translating gives CASSPSQTGKNEQFF.

The chain couples TRBV9 to TRBJ2-7, with D perhaps given as TRBD1 or TRBD2 (5 bases each). The CDR3 consists of 15 residues. Germline values: CDR1 SGDLS, CDR2 YYNGEE. V lost 3 bases, J lost 6 bases, and 19 bases lay in between. The CDR3 loop reads CASSELRDLRGEQYF. Written as DNA, the CDR3 is TGTGCCAGCAGCGAACTCCGGGACCTAAGGGGCGAGCAGTACTTC.